This T cell receptor beta chain was obtained from a study of shared clonotypes between healthy human individuals. The germline CDR1 and CDR2 sequences are LNHNV and YYDKDF (reference sequence). Trimming removed 0 bases at V and 6 bases at J, with 11 bases between. The CDR3 runs 15 residues. In the original workflow: Sequence data from immunoSEQ were junction-only and lacked quality scores; consequently, filtering differed. Measured with immunoSEQ multiplex PCR; TCRdb has only the in-frame clones, and not every one. The V and J calls and the clone size are those of that table, but D and trimming were determined from the DNA. In the table there are over a million clones, over 95% of which are singletons.

The TCR sequence derives from a man aged 25-45 years in good health. This chain joins TRBV15 and TRBJ1-4; possibly TRBD1 for D (6 bases). The sample comprised naive CD4+ T cells sorted from blood. Subset defined: CD45RA+ positively selected. The CDR3: CATSRDTGLDEKLFF. CDR3 nucleotides: TGTGCCACCAGCAGAGATACAGGGCTTGATGAAAAACTGTTTTTT.